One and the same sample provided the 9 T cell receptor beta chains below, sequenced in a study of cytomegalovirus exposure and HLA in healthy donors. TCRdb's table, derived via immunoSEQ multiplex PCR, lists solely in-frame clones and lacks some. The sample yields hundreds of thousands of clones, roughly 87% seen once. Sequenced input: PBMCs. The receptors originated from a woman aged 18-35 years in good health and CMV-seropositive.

The CDR3 region is CASSPQYNQETQYF. CDR3 in DNA: TGTGCCAGCAGTCCCCAGTACAATCAAGAGACCCAGTACTTC. This chain connects TRBV27 to TRBJ2-5; D is unclear. V was pared by 5 bases and J by 2 bases, with 12 bases between. CDR1 and CDR2 (germline): MNHEY, SMNVEV (reference sequence). The CDR3 is 14 residues long.

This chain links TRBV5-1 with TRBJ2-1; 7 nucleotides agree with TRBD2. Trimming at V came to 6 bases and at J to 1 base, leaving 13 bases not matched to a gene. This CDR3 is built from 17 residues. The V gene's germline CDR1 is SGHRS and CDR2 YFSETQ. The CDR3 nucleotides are TGCGCCAGCACCCCCTCTTCTAGCGGATTGTCCTACAATGAGCAGTTCTTC. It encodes CASTPSSSGLSYNEQFF.

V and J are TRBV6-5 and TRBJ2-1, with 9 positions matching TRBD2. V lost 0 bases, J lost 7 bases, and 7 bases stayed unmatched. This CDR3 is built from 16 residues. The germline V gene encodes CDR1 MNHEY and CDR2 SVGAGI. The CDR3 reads CASSYSFSGSGNEQFF. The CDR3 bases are TGTGCCAGCAGTTACTCGTTTAGCGGGAGTGGGAATGAGCAGTTCTTC.

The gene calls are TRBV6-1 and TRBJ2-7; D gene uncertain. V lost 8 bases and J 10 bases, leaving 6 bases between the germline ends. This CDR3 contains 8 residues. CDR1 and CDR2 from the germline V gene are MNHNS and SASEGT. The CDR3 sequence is CASAGQYF. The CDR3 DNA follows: TGTGCCAGCGCAGGCCAGTACTTC.

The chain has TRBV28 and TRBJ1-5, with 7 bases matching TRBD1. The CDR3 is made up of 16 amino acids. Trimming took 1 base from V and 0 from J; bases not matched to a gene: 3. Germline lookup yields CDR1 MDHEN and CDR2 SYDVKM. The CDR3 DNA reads TGTGCCAGCAGTTTATCCGGGACAGTTAGCAATCAGCCCCAGCATTTT. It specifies CASSLSGTVSNQPQHF. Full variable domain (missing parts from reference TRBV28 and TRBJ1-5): DVKVTQSSRYLVKRTGEKVFLECVQDMDHENMFWYRQDPGLGLRLIYFSYDVKMKEKGDIPEGYSVSREKKERFSLILESASTNQTSMYLCASSLSGTVSNQPQHFGDGTRLSIL.

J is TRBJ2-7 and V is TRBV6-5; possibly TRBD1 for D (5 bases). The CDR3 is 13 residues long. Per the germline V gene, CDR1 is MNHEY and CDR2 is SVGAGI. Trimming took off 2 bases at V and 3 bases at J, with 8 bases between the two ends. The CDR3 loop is CASSYGADYEQYF. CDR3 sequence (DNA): TGTGCCAGCAGTTACGGGGCGGACTACGAGCAGTACTTC.

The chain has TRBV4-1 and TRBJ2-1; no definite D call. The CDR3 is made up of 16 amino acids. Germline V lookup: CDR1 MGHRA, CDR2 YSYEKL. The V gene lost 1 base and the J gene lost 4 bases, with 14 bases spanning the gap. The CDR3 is CASSQVRDPGYNEQFF. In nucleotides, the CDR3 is TGCGCCAGCAGCCAAGTACGCGACCCCGGGTACAATGAGCAGTTCTTC.

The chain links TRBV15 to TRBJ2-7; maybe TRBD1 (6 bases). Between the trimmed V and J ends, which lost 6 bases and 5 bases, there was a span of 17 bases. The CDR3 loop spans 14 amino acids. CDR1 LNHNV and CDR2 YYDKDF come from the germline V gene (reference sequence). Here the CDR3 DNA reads TGTGCCACCAGGGGGCAGGGGACGATCGACGAGCAGTACTTC. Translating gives CATRGQGTIDEQYF.

This CDR3 is CASSLFGGPRYGYTF. DNA of the CDR3: TGTGCCAGCAGCTTATTCGGGGGGCCGCGATATGGCTACACCTTC. V usage is TRBV13 and J usage is TRBJ1-2; D might be TRBD1 (6 bases). The CDR3 is 15 residues long. V was pared by 2 bases and J by 5 bases, with 15 bases between. Looked up from germline, CDR1 is PRHDT and CDR2 is FYEKMQ (reference sequence).